The 8 T cell receptor beta chains given below trace back to one sample, sequenced in a study of monozygotic twins with cystic fibrosis. The assay was immunoSEQ multiplex PCR, and TCRdb's table has in-frame clones only and misses some. In the table there are around 34,000 clones, approximately 67% of which are singletons. Sequencing was carried out using blood. These receptors originate from a girl between 10 and 17 years old with cystic fibrosis.

This sequence joins TRBV19 and TRBJ2-6, with D possibly being TRBD2 (5 bases). Per germline, CDR1 LNHDA and CDR2 SQIVND (reference sequence). The CDR3 has 18 amino acids. Between the trimmed V and J ends, which lost 3 bases and 4 bases, there was a span of 19 bases. The DNA for the CDR3 is TGTGCCAGTAGTATCCGGGATCGGACCGCGATGGGGGCCAACGTCCTGACTTTC. This sequence encodes CASSIRDRTAMGANVLTF. The full variable domain, with the rest looked up from reference TRBV19 and TRBJ2-6, is DGGITQSPKYLFRKEGQNVTLSCEQNLNHDAMYWYRQDPGQGLRLIYYSQIVNDFQKGDIAEGYSVSREKKESFPLTVTSAQKNPTAFYLCASSIRDRTAMGANVLTFGAGSRLTVL.

This clone was counted a few times. The chain is built from TRBV7-9 and TRBJ2-1; TRBD1 is a possible D gene (7 bases). The V gene lost 5 bases and the J gene lost 4 bases, with 12 bases spanning the gap. This CDR3 has 14 residues. The germline CDR1 and CDR2 sequences are SEHNR and FQNEAQ (reference sequence). The CDR3 sequence is CASSQGGVYNEQFF. Here the CDR3 DNA reads TGTGCCAGCAGCCAGGGGGGTGTATACAATGAGCAGTTCTTC.

This clone has just one count. The rearrangement joins TRBV2 to TRBJ2-5; TRBD2 aligns across 13 bases. This CDR3 contains 15 residues. With 5 bases clipped from V and 5 bases from J, the junction kept 5 bases outside the gene matches. CDR1 and CDR2 from the germline V gene are SNHLY and FYNNEI. As DNA, the CDR3 is TGTGCCAGCAGTACGACTAGCGGGAGGCGGGAGACCCAGTACTTC. Translated, it gives CASSTTSGRRETQYF.

This clone turned up a few times. The V gene is TRBV10-1, the J gene TRBJ2-7; D perhaps matches TRBD1 (5 bases). Trimming cost V 7 bases and J 5 bases, with 18 bases left between them. The CDR3 is made up of 14 amino acids. Germline lookup yields CDR1 WNHNN and CDR2 SYGVQD (reference sequence). The CDR3, as DNA: TGCGCCAGCACCTGGGGCAGACCATGGGACGAGCAGTACTTC. Its translation: CASTWGRPWDEQYF.

This clone has just a few counts. V and J are TRBV27 and TRBJ1-1; D not resolved. This CDR3 spans 14 amino acids. V shed 4 bases and J shed 0 bases, with 9 bases lying between them. CDR1 and CDR2 from the germline V gene are MNHEY and SMNVEV (reference sequence). The CDR3 DNA reads TGTGCCAGCAGTTCAAGGGCCATGAACACTGAAGCTTTCTTT. As protein: CASSSRAMNTEAFF.

A few counts support this clone. The J gene is TRBJ1-2, the V gene TRBV29-1; a weak D match, TRBD1 (6 bases). The germline gives CDR1 SQVTM, CDR2 ANQGSEA. V was pared by 3 bases and J by 4 bases, with 9 bases between. The CDR3 covers 12 residues. CDR3 in amino acids: CSVETGGYGYTF. CDR3 sequence (DNA): TGCAGCGTTGAGACAGGAGGCTATGGCTACACCTTC.

In this sample, this clone turned up a few times. The rearrangement links TRBV10-2 to TRBJ2-7, with TRBD2 identical over 11 bases. With 6 bases clipped from V and 6 bases from J, the junction kept 4 bases outside the gene matches. The length of the CDR3 is 13 residues. Germline values: CDR1 WSHSY, CDR2 SAAADI. The CDR3 DNA reads as TGCGCCAGCAGGGATAGCGGGAGGGGCGAGCAGTACTTC. Protein sequence: CASRDSGRGEQYF.

This chain uses TRBV2 with TRBJ2-1; a possible D gene is TRBD2 (5 bases). Trimming left V 8 bases short and J 4 bases short, with 18 bases between. The CDR3 spans 15 residues. Looked up from germline, CDR1 is SNHLY and CDR2 is FYNNEI. The CDR3: CASQGLQVGYNEQFF. The CDR3, as DNA: TGTGCCAGCCAAGGACTCCAAGTGGGTTACAATGAGCAGTTCTTC.